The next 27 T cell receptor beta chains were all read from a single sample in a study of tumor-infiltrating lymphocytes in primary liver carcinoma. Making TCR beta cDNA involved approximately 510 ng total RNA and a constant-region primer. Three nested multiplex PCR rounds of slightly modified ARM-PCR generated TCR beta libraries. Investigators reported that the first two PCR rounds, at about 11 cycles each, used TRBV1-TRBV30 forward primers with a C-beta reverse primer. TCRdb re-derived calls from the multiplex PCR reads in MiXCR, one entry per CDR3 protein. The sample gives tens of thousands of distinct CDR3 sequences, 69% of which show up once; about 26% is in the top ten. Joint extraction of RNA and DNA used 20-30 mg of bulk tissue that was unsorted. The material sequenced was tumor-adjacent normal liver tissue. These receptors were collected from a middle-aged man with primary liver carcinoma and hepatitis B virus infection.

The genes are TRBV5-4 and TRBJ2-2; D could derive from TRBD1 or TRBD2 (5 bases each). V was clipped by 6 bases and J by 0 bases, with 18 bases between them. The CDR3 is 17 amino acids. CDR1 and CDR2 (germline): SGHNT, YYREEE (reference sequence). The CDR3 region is CASIFAPGPANTGELFF. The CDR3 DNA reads TGTGCCAGCATCTTCGCCCCGGGACCTGCGAACACCGGGGAGCTGTTTTTT.

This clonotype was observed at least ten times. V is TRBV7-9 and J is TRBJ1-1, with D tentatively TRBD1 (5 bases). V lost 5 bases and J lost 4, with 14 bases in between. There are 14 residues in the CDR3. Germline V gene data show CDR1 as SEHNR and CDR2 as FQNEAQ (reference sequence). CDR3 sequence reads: CASSRDSGSTEAFF. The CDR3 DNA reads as TGTGCCAGCAGCCGAGACAGCGGATCCACTGAAGCTTTCTTT.

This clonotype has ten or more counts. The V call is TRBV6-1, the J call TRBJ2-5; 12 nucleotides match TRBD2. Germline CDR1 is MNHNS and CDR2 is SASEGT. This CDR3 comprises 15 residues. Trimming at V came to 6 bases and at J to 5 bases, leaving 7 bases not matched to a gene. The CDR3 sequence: CASSALAGGVETQYF. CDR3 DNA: TGTGCCAGCAGCGCACTAGCGGGAGGCGTGGAGACCCAGTACTTC.

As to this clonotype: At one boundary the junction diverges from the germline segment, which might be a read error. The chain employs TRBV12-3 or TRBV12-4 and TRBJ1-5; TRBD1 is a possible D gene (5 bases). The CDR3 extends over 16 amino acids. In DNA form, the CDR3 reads TGTGCCAGGAGTTTAGCCCTAGGGATAGGGGCAGGGCCCCAGCATTTT. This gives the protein CARSLALGIGAGPQHF.

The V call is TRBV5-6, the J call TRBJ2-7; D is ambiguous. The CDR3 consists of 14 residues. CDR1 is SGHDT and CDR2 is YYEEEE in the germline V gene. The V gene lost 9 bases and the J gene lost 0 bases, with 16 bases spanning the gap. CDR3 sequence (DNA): TGTGCCAATAGCTTATGGGGAAGCTCCTACGAGCAGTACTTC. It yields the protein CANSLWGSSYEQYF.

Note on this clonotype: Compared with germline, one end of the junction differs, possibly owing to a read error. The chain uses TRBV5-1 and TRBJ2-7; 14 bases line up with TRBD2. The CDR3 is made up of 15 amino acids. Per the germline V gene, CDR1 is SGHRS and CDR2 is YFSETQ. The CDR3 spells CANSSGLAGVREQYF. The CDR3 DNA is TGCGCCAACAGCTCGGGACTAGCGGGAGTACGGGAGCAGTATTTC.

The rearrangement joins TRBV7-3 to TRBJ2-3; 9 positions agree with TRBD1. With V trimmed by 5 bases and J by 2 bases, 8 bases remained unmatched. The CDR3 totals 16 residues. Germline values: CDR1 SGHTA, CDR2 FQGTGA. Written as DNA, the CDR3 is TGTGCCAGCAGCGCTAGACAGGGGGGGAACACAGATACGCAGTATTTT. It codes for CASSARQGGNTDTQYF.

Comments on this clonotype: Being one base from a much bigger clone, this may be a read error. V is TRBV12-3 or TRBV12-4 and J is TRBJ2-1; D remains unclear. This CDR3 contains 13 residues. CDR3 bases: TGTGCCAGCAGTTTTGACGAAGGCAATGAGCGGTTCTTC. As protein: CASSFDEGNERFF.

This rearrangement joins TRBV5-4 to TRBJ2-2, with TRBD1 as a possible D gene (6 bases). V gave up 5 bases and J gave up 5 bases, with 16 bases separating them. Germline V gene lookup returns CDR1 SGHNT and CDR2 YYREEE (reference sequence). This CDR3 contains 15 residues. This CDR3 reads CASSLQGLRTGELFF. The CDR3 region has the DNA TGTGCCAGCAGTTTACAGGGCTTGAGGACCGGGGAGCTGTTTTTT.

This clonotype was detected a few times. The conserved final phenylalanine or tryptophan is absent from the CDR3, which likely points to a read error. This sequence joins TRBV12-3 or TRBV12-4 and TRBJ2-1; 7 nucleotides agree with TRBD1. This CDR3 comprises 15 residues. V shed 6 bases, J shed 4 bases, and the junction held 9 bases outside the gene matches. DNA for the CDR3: TGTGCCAGCAGGGGGTCGGGACAGCCATACAATGAGCAGTTCTCC. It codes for CASRGSGQPYNEQFS.

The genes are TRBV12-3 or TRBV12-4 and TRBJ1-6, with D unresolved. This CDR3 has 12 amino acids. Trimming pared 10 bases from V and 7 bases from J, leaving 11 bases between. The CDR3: CANSLKNSPLHF. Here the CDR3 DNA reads TGTGCCAATAGTTTAAAGAATTCACCCCTCCACTTT.

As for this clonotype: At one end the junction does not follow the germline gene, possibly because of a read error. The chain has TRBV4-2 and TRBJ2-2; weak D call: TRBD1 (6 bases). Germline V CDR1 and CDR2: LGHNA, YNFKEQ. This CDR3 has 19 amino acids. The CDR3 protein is CACSLDNGQPLLNTGELFF. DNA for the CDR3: TGTGCCTGCAGCCTAGATAATGGACAGCCCCTTCTGAACACCGGGGAGCTGTTTTTT.

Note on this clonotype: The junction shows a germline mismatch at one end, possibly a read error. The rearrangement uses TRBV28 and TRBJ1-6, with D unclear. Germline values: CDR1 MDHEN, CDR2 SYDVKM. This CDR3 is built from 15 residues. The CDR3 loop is CATRTIPSYNSRLHF. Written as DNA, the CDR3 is TGTGCCACACGGACGATACCCTCCTATAATTCACGCCTCCACTTT.

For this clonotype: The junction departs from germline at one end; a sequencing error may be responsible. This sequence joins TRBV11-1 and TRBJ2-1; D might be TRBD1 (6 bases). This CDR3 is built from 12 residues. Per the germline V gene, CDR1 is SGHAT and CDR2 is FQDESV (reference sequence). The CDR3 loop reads CASAGVYNKQFF. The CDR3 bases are TGTGCCAGTGCAGGGGTCTACAATAAGCAGTTCTTC.

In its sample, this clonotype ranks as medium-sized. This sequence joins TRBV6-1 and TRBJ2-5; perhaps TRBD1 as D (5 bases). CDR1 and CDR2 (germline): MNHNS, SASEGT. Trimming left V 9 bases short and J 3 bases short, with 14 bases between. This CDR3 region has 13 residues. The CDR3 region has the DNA TGTGCCAGTCAGGGTTTTCCCAAAGAGACCCAGTACTTC. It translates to CASQGFPKETQYF.

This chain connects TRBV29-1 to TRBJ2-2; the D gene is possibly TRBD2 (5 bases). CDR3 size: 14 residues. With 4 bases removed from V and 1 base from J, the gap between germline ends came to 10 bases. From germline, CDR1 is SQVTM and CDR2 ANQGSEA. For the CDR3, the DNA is TGCAGCGTTGGACTAACGGTGAACACCGGGGAGCTGTTTTTT. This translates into CSVGLTVNTGELFF.

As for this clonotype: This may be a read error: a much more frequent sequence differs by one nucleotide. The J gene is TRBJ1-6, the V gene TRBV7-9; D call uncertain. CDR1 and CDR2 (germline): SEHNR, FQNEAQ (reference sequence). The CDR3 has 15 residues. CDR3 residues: CASSLTGTADSSLHF. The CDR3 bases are TGTGCCAGCAGCTTAACGGGCACCGCCGATTCATCCCTCCACTTT.

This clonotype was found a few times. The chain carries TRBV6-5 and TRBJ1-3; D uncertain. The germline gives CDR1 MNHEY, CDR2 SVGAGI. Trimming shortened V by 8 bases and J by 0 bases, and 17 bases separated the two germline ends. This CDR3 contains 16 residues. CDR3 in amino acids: CASGNTDPNSGNTIYF. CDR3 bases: TGTGCCAGCGGCAACACGGATCCCAACTCTGGAAACACCATATATTTT.

The CDR3 is CAWSGSSRTKYEQFF. The CDR3 bases are TGTGCCTGGAGTGGGTCTAGCCGCACCAAGTATGAGCAGTTCTTC. V and J are TRBV30 and TRBJ2-1; possibly TRBD2 for D (5 bases). Germline V gives CDR1 GTSNPN, CDR2 SVGIG (reference sequence). V was trimmed by 1 base and J by 8 bases, leaving 18 bases between them. This CDR3 has 15 residues.

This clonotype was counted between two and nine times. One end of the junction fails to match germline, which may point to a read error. The CDR3 bases are TGTGCCACCGGGCTAGCGGGACCCAATGTGCAGTTCTTC. Its translation is CATGLAGPNVQFF. The gene calls are TRBV12-3 or TRBV12-4 and TRBJ2-1, with 9 positions matching TRBD2. The CDR3 spans 13 residues.

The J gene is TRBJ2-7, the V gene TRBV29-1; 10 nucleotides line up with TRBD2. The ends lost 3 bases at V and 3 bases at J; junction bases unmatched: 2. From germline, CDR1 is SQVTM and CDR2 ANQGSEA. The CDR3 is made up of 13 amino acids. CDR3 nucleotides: TGCAGCGTTGACGCTAGCGGGAGCTACGAGCAGTACTTC. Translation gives CSVDASGSYEQYF.

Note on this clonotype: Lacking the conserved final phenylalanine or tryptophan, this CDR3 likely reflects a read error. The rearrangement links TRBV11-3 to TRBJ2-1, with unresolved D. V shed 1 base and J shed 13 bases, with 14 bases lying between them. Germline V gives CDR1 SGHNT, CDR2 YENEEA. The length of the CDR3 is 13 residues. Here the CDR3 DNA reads TGTGCCAGCAGCTTAGGGCCTGTGAATGTACAGTTCCTC. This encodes CASSLGPVNVQFL.

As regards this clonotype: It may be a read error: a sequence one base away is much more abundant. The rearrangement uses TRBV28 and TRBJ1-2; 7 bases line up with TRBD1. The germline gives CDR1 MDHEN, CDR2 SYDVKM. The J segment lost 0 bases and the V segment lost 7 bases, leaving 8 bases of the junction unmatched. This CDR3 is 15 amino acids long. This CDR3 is CASTSGTASNYGYTF. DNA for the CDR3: TGTGCCAGCACCTCGGGGACAGCTTCTAACTATGGCTACACCTTC.

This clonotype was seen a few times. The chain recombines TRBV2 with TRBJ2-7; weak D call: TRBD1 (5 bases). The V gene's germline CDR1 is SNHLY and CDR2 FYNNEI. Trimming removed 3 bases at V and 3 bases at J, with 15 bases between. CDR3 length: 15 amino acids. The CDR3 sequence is CASSDPGQNLYEQYF. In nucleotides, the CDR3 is TGTGCCAGCAGTGACCCTGGACAAAACCTCTACGAGCAGTACTTC.

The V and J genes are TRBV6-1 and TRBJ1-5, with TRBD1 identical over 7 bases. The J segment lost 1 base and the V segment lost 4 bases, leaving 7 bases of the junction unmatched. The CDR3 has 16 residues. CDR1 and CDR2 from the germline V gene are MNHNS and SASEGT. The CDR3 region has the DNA TGTGCCAGCAGTGGAGGAGGGGGCGAGAGCAATCAGCCCCAGCATTTT. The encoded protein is CASSGGGGESNQPQHF.

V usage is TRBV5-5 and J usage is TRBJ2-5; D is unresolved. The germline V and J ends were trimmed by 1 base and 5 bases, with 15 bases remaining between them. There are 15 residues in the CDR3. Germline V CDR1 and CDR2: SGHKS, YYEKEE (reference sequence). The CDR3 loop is CASSLTWQRWETQYF. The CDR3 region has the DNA TGTGCCAGCAGCTTGACCTGGCAGCGATGGGAGACCCAGTACTTC.

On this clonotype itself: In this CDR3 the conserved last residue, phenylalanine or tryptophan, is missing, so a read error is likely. CDR3 bases: TGTGCCAGCAGCTACCTCCGACTAGCGGGAGCGGGGGCGGATACGCAGTATGTT. Translated: CASSYLRLAGAGADTQYV. This chain joins TRBV6-2 or TRBV6-3 and TRBJ2-3, with TRBD2 matching over 12 bases. Germline CDR1 is MNHEY and CDR2 is SVGEGT. V lost 6 bases and J lost 6; bases outside the gene matches: 16. CDR3 length: 18 residues.